Below are 24 T cell receptor beta chains sequenced from a single sample in a study of blood T cells in healthy people across ages. Combining a sample-barcoded 5' primer with a J-beta primer mix, a second PCR ran for about 7 to 11 cycles. MiXCR, run by TCRdb on the 5' RACE reads, gives a single entry per CDR3 protein. The table records about 1,800,000 distinct CDR3 sequences, approximately 30% of them present only once. The sample comprised blood. All receptors come from a woman under 40 in good health.

This chain links TRBV7-2 with TRBJ2-7; 8 bases are a match to TRBD2. The DNA end is a closer match to TRBJ2-5, so the J assignment may be wrong. The CDR3 consists of 15 residues. Germline V gene data show CDR1 as SGHTA and CDR2 as FQGNSA. The CDR3 here is CASRRAGAEGETQYF. The DNA for the CDR3 is TGTGCCAGCAGACGAGCGGGGGCAGAGGGGGAGACCCAGTACTTC.

This clonotype was counted ten times or more. V and J are TRBV7-9 and TRBJ2-7, with a possible D match to TRBD1 (6 bases). There are 14 residues in the CDR3. Per the germline V gene, CDR1 is SEHNR and CDR2 is FQNEAQ (reference sequence). The V end lost 3 bases, the J end lost 5 bases, and 14 bases lay between the germline ends. The CDR3 loop reads CASSFVSGTNEQYF. The CDR3 DNA reads as TGTGCCAGCAGCTTTGTTTCAGGGACAAACGAGCAGTACTTC.

This clonotype was detected many times. The chain links TRBV29-1 to TRBJ2-5, with D perhaps TRBD2 (6 bases). The CDR3 is 14 amino acids. The germline gives CDR1 SQVTM, CDR2 ANQGSEA. V lost 5 bases to trimming and J lost 4 bases, with 17 bases between them. The CDR3 nucleotides are TGCAGCGTTTTCGGCCGGGGGTTAGGAGAGACCCAGTACTTC. It is translated as CSVFGRGLGETQYF.

This chain uses TRBV9 with TRBJ2-2; 8 bases agree with TRBD2. Germline CDR1 is SGDLS and CDR2 is YYNGEE. The CDR3 consists of 16 residues. The ends lost 5 bases at V and 2 bases at J; junction bases unmatched: 8. In DNA form, the CDR3 reads TGTGCCAGCAGTGCGGTAGTAGCGGGAAACACCGGGGAGCTGTTTTTT. This encodes CASSAVVAGNTGELFF. Together with reference TRBV9 and TRBJ2-2, the CDR3 gives the full variable domain: DSGVTQTPKHLITATGQRVTLRCSPRSGDLSVYWYQQSLDQGLQFLIQYYNGEERAKGNILERFSAQQFPDLHSELNLSSLELGDSALYFCASSAVVAGNTGELFFGEGSRLTVL.

This sequence joins TRBV4-3 and TRBJ1-1; 8 positions match TRBD1. The CDR3 is made up of 14 amino acids. After removal of 3 bases from V and 1 base from J, the junction contained 1 base not matched to a gene. From germline, CDR1 is LGHNA and CDR2 YSLEER. The DNA of the CDR3 is TGCGCCAGCAGCCACGACAGGGGGAACACTGAAGCTTTCTTT. Its translation is CASSHDRGNTEAFF.

A few counts support this clonotype. The V and J genes are TRBV3-1 and TRBJ2-5; tentative D call: TRBD2 (6 bases). CDR1 is LGHDT and CDR2 is YNNKEL in the germline V gene (reference sequence). The V end was cut by 1 base, the J end by 9 bases, with 18 bases between. This CDR3 has 15 residues. CDR3: CASSQGDWGGLSQYF. CDR3 DNA sequence: TGTGCCAGCAGCCAAGGTGACTGGGGAGGACTATCCCAGTACTTC.

Written as DNA, the CDR3 is TGCAGTGCTAGACCCCCGGGGGACCCTTTGGATGAGCAGTTCTTC. This gives the protein CSARPPGDPLDEQFF. The chain has TRBV20-1 and TRBJ2-1, with D perhaps matching TRBD2 (6 bases). Germline V gene data show CDR1 as DFQATT and CDR2 as SNEGSKA (reference sequence). V shed 2 bases and J shed 8 bases, with 19 bases lying between them. This CDR3 region has 15 residues.

This clonotype was counted a single time. The chain carries TRBV7-3 and TRBJ2-3; 13 nucleotides align to TRBD2. In germline, CDR1 is SGHTA, CDR2 FQGTGA. The CDR3 covers 16 residues. With 2 bases clipped from V and 4 bases from J, the junction kept 3 bases outside the gene matches. CDR3 DNA: TGTGCCAGCAGCTTAGGGACTAGCGGGGTCTCAGATACGCAGTATTTT. Protein sequence: CASSLGTSGVSDTQYF.

The chain joins TRBV3-1 to TRBJ1-5, with a weak D call TRBD1 (6 bases). Germline-derived CDR1 and CDR2 are LGHDT and YNNKEL (reference sequence). Deletions cut 2 bases from V and 6 bases from J, with 14 bases between. The CDR3 is 15 residues long. The CDR3 here is CASSQFGTRGQPQHF. DNA of the CDR3: TGTGCCAGCAGCCAATTCGGGACAAGGGGTCAGCCCCAGCATTTT. The variable domain in full, completed from reference TRBV3-1 and TRBJ1-5, reads DTAVSQTPKYLVTQMGNDKSIKCEQNLGHDTMYWYKQDSKKFLKIMFSYNNKELIINETVPNRFSPKSPDKAHLNLHINSLELGDSAVYFCASSQFGTRGQPQHFGDGTRLSIL.

This clonotype has more than one count but fewer than ten. The gene calls are TRBV7-9 and TRBJ2-1, with a possible D match to TRBD2 (7 bases). Trimming took off 3 bases at V and 4 bases at J, with 16 bases between the two ends. The CDR3 has 16 residues. The germline V gene has CDR1 SEHNR and CDR2 FQNEAQ (reference sequence). CDR3: CASSFSSGGPYNEQFF. The CDR3 coding sequence is TGTGCCAGCAGCTTTTCCTCCGGGGGGCCGTACAATGAGCAGTTCTTC.

This clonotype was seen only a few times. The chain is built from TRBV5-1 and TRBJ2-3; D gene ambiguous. V lost 7 bases and J lost 1, with 19 bases in between. CDR1 and CDR2 from the germline V gene are SGHRS and YFSETQ. The CDR3 consists of 16 residues. The CDR3 region is CASGVGMLTGTDTQYF. In nucleotides, the CDR3 is TGCGCCAGCGGGGTAGGGATGCTCACAGGCACAGATACGCAGTATTTT.

This clonotype was counted between two and nine times. The V gene is TRBV20-1, the J gene TRBJ1-5, with TRBD1 identical over 9 bases. Germline V CDR1 and CDR2: DFQATT, SNEGSKA (reference sequence). V shed 4 bases, J shed 4 bases, and the junction held 2 bases outside the gene matches. This CDR3 is built from 13 residues. The CDR3 bases are TGCAGTGCTACGGGACAGGGAAATCAGCCCCAGCATTTT. Translating gives CSATGQGNQPQHF.

This clonotype has a count of ten or more. J is TRBJ2-1 and V is TRBV7-7; TRBD1 or TRBD2 may be the D gene (6 bases each). V dropped 5 bases and J dropped 6 bases, with 17 bases sitting between them. The V gene's germline CDR1 is SSHAT and CDR2 FNYEAQ (reference sequence). The CDR3 is 15 residues long. This CDR3 is CASSPQRGGLNEQFF. CDR3 coding DNA: TGTGCCAGCAGCCCCCAGCGAGGGGGGCTCAATGAGCAGTTCTTC.

This clonotype was picked up a small number of times. The chain has TRBV12-3 or TRBV12-4 and TRBJ2-1; possible D gene TRBD1, 5 bases. Trimming left V 5 bases short and J 7 bases short, with 18 bases between. The CDR3 loop spans 15 amino acids. The CDR3 DNA is TGTGCCAGCAGTCCCAGGGTCATCTTTGTTAATGAGCAGTTCTTC. Translated, it gives CASSPRVIFVNEQFF.

This clonotype was observed at least ten times. The J gene is TRBJ1-2, the V gene TRBV20-1, with D uncertain. The ends were cut back, 6 bases at V and 6 bases at J, with 17 bases in the middle. The CDR3 consists of 13 residues. Germline V gives CDR1 DFQATT, CDR2 SNEGSKA (reference sequence). The CDR3 bases are TGCAGTGCCATCTATGGGGTAGAGGATGGCTACACCTTC. It specifies CSAIYGVEDGYTF.

This clonotype was seen a few times. The chain recombines TRBV21-1 with TRBJ2-1; the DNA was not compared with TRBD1, the D call given in the table. TRBV21-1 is noted as a pseudogene. This CDR3 has 16 residues. CDR3: CASSKGGSGAHNEQFF. CDR3 nucleotide sequence: TGTGCCAGCAGCAAAGGGGGCAGCGGGGCTCACAATGAGCAGTTCTTC.

The chain links TRBV20-1 to TRBJ2-2; weak D call: TRBD2 (6 bases). Germline assignment: CDR1 DFQATT and CDR2 SNEGSKA (reference sequence). This CDR3 region has 13 residues. V lost 6 bases and J 7 bases, leaving 15 bases between the germline ends. This CDR3 is CSAPGTSHGELFF. Here the CDR3 DNA reads TGCAGTGCCCCTGGGACTTCCCACGGGGAGCTGTTTTTT.

The rearrangement links TRBV3-1 to TRBJ1-2; tentatively, D is TRBD1 (5 bases). The CDR3 consists of 12 residues. Germline-derived CDR1 and CDR2 are LGHDT and YNNKEL (reference sequence). V lost 5 bases to trimming and J lost 9 bases, with 13 bases between them. CDR3 loop: CASSGSGLRYTF. The CDR3 nucleotides read TGTGCCAGCAGCGGCTCGGGACTTCGCTACACCTTC. Drawing the rest from reference TRBV3-1 and TRBJ1-2, the complete variable domain is DTAVSQTPKYLVTQMGNDKSIKCEQNLGHDTMYWYKQDSKKFLKIMFSYNNKELIINETVPNRFSPKSPDKAHLNLHINSLELGDSAVYFCASSGSGLRYTFGSGTRLTVV.

Notes on this clonotype: Given a much more abundant clone one base away, this may be a read error. This chain connects TRBV4-3 to TRBJ2-3; D is undetermined. Germline CDR1 reads LGHNA; CDR2 reads YSLEER. The CDR3 is 15 residues long. CDR3 region: CASSQGAHRTDTRYF. The DNA for the CDR3 is TGCGCCAGCAGCCAAGGAGCGCACCGCACAGATACGCGGTATTTT.

This clonotype has more than one count but fewer than ten. The chain is built from TRBV29-1 and TRBJ2-1; no definite D call. The CDR3 runs 12 residues. Trimming took off 1 base at V and 8 bases at J, with 9 bases between the two ends. Germline CDR1 is SQVTM and CDR2 is ANQGSEA. The CDR3 bases are TGCAGCGTTGAAGGGTCACACGATGAGCAGTTCTTC. This codes for CSVEGSHDEQFF.

This chain uses TRBV5-1 with TRBJ2-5, with 10 bases matching TRBD2. Germline CDR1 SGHRS, CDR2 YFSETQ. There are 14 residues in the CDR3. V gave up 6 bases and J gave up 5 bases; unmatched junction bases: 7. CDR3 coding DNA: TGCGCCAGCACCTTTGGGACTAGCGACGAGACCCAGTACTTC. Translated: CASTFGTSDETQYF.

As for this clonotype: Given a much more abundant clone one base away, this may be a read error. V usage is TRBV29-1 and J usage is TRBJ1-2; 7 bases align to TRBD1. The trim removed 7 bases at V and 1 base at J, leaving 6 bases unmatched. This CDR3 contains 13 residues. The germline V gene encodes CDR1 SQVTM and CDR2 ANQGSEA. The CDR3 loop reads CSAGTDRNYGYTF. The CDR3 DNA reads TGCAGCGCTGGGACAGATCGTAACTATGGCTACACCTTC. The variable domain in full, with the rest retrieved from reference TRBV29-1 and TRBJ1-2, is SAVISQKPSRDICQRGTSLTIQCQVDSQVTMMFWYRQQPGQSLTLIATANQGSEATYESGFVIDKFPISRPNLTFSTLTVSNMSPEDSSIYLCSAGTDRNYGYTFGSGTRLTVV.

The V call is TRBV3-1, the J call TRBJ1-5; D is unclear. The germline CDR1 and CDR2 sequences are LGHDT and YNNKEL (reference sequence). Between the trimmed V and J ends, which lost 0 bases and 5 bases, there was a span of 11 bases. This CDR3 is 15 amino acids long. CDR3 coding DNA: TGTGCCAGCAGCCAAGAGGTCGGCCTCTATCAGCCCCAGCATTTT. Protein product: CASSQEVGLYQPQHF. Looking up the rest from reference TRBV3-1 and TRBJ1-5 gives the full variable domain: DTAVSQTPKYLVTQMGNDKSIKCEQNLGHDTMYWYKQDSKKFLKIMFSYNNKELIINETVPNRFSPKSPDKAHLNLHINSLELGDSAVYFCASSQEVGLYQPQHFGDGTRLSIL.

J is TRBJ2-5 and V is TRBV20-1; D unclear. The J call is in doubt because the DNA end fits TRBJ2-7 better. Looked up from germline, CDR1 is DFQATT and CDR2 is SNEGSKA (reference sequence). The CDR3 has 10 amino acids. CDR3 in amino acids: CSARVDEQYF. In nucleotides, the CDR3 is TGCAGTGCTAGAGTGGACGAGCAGTACTTC.